Below, 14 T cell receptor beta chains from the same sample are listed, as sequenced in a study of blood T cell repertoires in COVID-19. TCRdb's table, derived via immunoSEQ multiplex PCR, lists solely in-frame clones and lacks some. The profile covers 210,000 or so clones, with roughly nine tenths appearing a single time and over 3% taken by the ten largest. Sequenced: PBMCs or T cells enriched from blood (not recorded which). These receptors were obtained from a woman aged 50 to 60 in a cohort exposed to, infected with or recovered from COVID-19 (not recorded which).

About this clone: The germline gene is not matched at one end of the junction; a read error may be the cause. The CDR3 nucleotides are TGCGCCAGCAGCCAAGAGGGCCGGACAGCGTCTCACTTC. Its translation is CASSQEGRTASHF. This chain links TRBV4-1 with TRBJ2-5, with D possibly matching TRBD1 (6 bases). In germline, CDR1 is MGHRA, CDR2 YSYEKL. This CDR3 has 13 residues.

Comment on this clone: This same CDR3 is encoded by further DNA sequences in the sample. V gene TRBV28 combines with J gene TRBJ2-7; 8 positions agree with TRBD1. V dropped 4 bases and J dropped 6; count of bases not matched to a gene: 5. In germline, CDR1 is MDHEN, CDR2 SYDVKM. The CDR3 contains 13 residues. CDR3 sequence reads: CASSSGQGGEQYF. CDR3 DNA sequence: TGTGCCAGCAGTTCCGGACAGGGAGGCGAGCAGTACTTC.

This sequence joins TRBV7-3 and TRBJ2-6, with 10 bases lining up with TRBD1. Germline CDR1 and CDR2: SGHTA and FQGTGA. The trim removed 5 bases at V and 0 bases at J, leaving 4 bases unmatched. The CDR3 loop spans 17 amino acids. The CDR3 region is CASSPGTGVSGANVLTF. The CDR3 nucleotides are TGTGCCAGCAGCCCCGGGACAGGGGTCTCTGGGGCCAACGTCCTGACTTTC.

The chain combines TRBV11-3 with TRBJ1-4; 10 bases map to TRBD1. The CDR3 is 18 amino acids. Germline-derived CDR1 and CDR2 are SGHNT and YENEEA. J was trimmed by 6 bases and V by 1 base; bases with no gene match: 11. The CDR3 nucleotides are TGTGCCAGCAGCTTAGGGGGGACAGGGGATGGTTTGGATGAAAAACTGTTTTTT. This translates into CASSLGGTGDGLDEKLFF.

V is TRBV5-1 and J is TRBJ1-5; a weak D match, TRBD1 (6 bases). CDR3 size: 15 residues. The V end lost 5 bases, the J end lost 4 bases, and 16 bases lay between the germline ends. Germline V CDR1 and CDR2: SGHRS, YFSETQ. CDR3 coding DNA: TGCGCCAGCAGTGTCGGATCAGGGGTGAATCAGCCCCAGCATTTT. Protein sequence: CASSVGSGVNQPQHF.

The chain has TRBV7-3 and TRBJ2-3, with 7 bases lining up with TRBD2. The V segment lost 1 base and the J segment 4 bases; nucleotides outside the gene matches: 5. The CDR3 is made up of 15 amino acids. Germline V gives CDR1 SGHTA, CDR2 FQGTGA. As DNA, the CDR3 is TGTGCCAGCAGCTTAAGGCGGGGGAGCTCAGATACGCAGTATTTT. It translates to CASSLRRGSSDTQYF.

At least ten counts were recorded for this clone. Other DNA sequences in the same sample also yield this CDR3. The genes are TRBV3-1 (or the pseudogene TRBV3-2) and TRBJ2-2; TRBD2 aligns across 11 bases. CDR1 LGHDT and CDR2 YNNKEL come from the germline V gene (reference sequence). This CDR3 spans 15 amino acids. The V and J ends lost 1 base and 5 bases, in that order; junction bases with no gene match: 0. This CDR3 reads CASSQGLAGTGELFF. As DNA, the CDR3 is TGTGCCAGCAGCCAAGGACTAGCGGGGACCGGGGAGCTGTTTTTT.

The chain recombines TRBV4-2 with TRBJ1-1; 10 positions match TRBD1. Per the germline V gene, CDR1 is LGHNA and CDR2 is YNFKEQ. The CDR3 extends over 15 amino acids. Trimming at V came to 3 bases and at J to 8 bases, leaving 9 bases not matched to a gene. DNA for the CDR3: TGTGCCAGCAGCCACCCTGACAGGGGGCAAGGAGAAGCTTTCTTT. Translating it yields CASSHPDRGQGEAFF.

This chain uses TRBV28 with TRBJ2-2; the match to TRBD1 covers 9 bases. V shed 4 bases, J shed 3 bases, and the junction held 0 bases outside the gene matches. The CDR3 is made up of 14 amino acids. The germline V gene encodes CDR1 MDHEN and CDR2 SYDVKM. CDR3 sequence reads: CASSWTGDTGELFF. As DNA, the CDR3 is TGTGCCAGCAGTTGGACAGGGGACACCGGGGAGCTGTTTTTT.

This chain uses TRBV7-8 with TRBJ2-2; unclear D gene. Looked up from germline, CDR1 is SGHVS and CDR2 is FQNEAQ. The ends were cut back, 0 bases at V and 6 bases at J, with 11 bases in the middle. The CDR3 consists of 15 residues. CDR3 protein: CASSLAAGLAGELFF. CDR3 nucleotides: TGTGCCAGCAGCTTAGCGGCAGGCCTGGCCGGGGAGCTGTTTTTT.

The V call is TRBV3-1 (or the pseudogene TRBV3-2), the J call TRBJ2-1; a possible D gene is TRBD1 (6 bases). CDR1 and CDR2 from the germline V gene are LGHDT and YNNKEL (reference sequence). CDR3 length: 14 residues. Trimming took off 4 bases at V and 5 bases at J, with 12 bases between the two ends. CDR3 in DNA: TGTGCCAGCAGCCGACAGGCTAACAACAATGAGCAGTTCTTC. Its protein product is CASSRQANNNEQFF.

The chain is built from TRBV27 and TRBJ1-6; 8 nucleotides agree with TRBD1. The V and J ends lost 3 bases and 10 bases, in that order; junction bases with no gene match: 11. Germline CDR1 reads MNHEY; CDR2 reads SMNVEV (reference sequence). This CDR3 has 16 amino acids. DNA of the CDR3: TGTGCCAGCAGTTTCACCAGGACAGGGTCCCAATCACCCCTCCACTTT. It specifies CASSFTRTGSQSPLHF.

The chain combines TRBV30 with TRBJ2-5, with a tentative D call TRBD1 (6 bases). The V gene's germline CDR1 is GTSNPN and CDR2 SVGIG (reference sequence). The CDR3 has 14 amino acids. V was cut by 0 bases and J by 4 bases, with 12 bases left in between. The CDR3 here is CAWSVQGRRETQYF. Written as DNA, the CDR3 is TGTGCCTGGAGTGTTCAGGGGCGGCGAGAGACCCAGTACTTC.

This chain joins TRBV14 and TRBJ2-6; D might be TRBD2 (6 bases). Trimming shortened V by 1 base and J by 2 bases, and 15 bases separated the two germline ends. This CDR3 region has 18 residues. Germline lookup yields CDR1 SGHDN and CDR2 FVKESK. In nucleotides, the CDR3 is TGTGCCAGCAGCCAAGGAGGAGGCAGGAGGGCTGGGGCCAACGTCCTGACTTTC. This encodes CASSQGGGRRAGANVLTF.